A single T cell receptor beta chain is shown here with its context. This table comes from immunoSEQ multiplex PCR, and its TCRdb copy is limited to in-frame clones, with some not included. Among roughly 97,000 clones listed, 85% to 95% were seen once. These data are taken from a study of siplizumab effects on memory and regulatory T cells. Trimming took 2 bases from V and 3 from J; bases not matched to a gene: 6. The germline V gene encodes CDR1 MNHNY and CDR2 SVGAGI (reference sequence). The CDR3 has 15 residues. The specimen was Tregs sorted from blood. The rearrangement links TRBV6-6 to TRBJ2-7, with TRBD1 matching 8 bases. This receptor was identified in a human donor in good health. CDR3: CASSYHTGTGYEQYF. The CDR3 nucleotides read TGTGCCAGCAGTTACCACACCGGGACAGGCTACGAGCAGTACTTC.